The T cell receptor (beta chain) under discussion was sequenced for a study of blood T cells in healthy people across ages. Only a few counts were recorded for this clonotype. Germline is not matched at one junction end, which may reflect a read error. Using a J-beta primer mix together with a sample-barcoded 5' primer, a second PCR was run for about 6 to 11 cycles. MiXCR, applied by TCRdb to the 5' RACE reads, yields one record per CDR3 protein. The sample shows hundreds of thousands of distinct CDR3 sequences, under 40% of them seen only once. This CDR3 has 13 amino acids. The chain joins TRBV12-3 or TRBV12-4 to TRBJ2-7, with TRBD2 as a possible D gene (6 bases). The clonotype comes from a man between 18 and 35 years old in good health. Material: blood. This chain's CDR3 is CVSTWGERYEQYF. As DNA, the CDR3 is TGTGTCAGCACCTGGGGGGAGCGCTACGAGCAGTACTTC.